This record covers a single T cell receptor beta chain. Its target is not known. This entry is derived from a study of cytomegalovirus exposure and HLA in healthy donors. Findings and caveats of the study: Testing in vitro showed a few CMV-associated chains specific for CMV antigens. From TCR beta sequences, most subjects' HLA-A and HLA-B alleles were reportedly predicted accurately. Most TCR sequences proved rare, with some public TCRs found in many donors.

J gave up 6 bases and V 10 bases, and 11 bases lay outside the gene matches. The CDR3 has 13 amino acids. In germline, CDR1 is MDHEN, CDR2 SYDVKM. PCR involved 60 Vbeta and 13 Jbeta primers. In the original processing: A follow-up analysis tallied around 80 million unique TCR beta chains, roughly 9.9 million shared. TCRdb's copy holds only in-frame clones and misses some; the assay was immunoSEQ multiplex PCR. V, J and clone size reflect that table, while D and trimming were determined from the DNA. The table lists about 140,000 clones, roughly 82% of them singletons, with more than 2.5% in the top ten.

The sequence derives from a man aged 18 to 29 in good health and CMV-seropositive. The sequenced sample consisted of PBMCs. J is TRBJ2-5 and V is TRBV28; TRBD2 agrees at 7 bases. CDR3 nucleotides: TGTGCCACCGGGGGAGGGCTCATGAAGACCCAGTACTTC. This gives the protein CATGGGLMKTQYF. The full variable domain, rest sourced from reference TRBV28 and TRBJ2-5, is DVKVTQSSRYLVKRTGEKVFLECVQDMDHENMFWYRQDPGLGLRLIYFSYDVKMKEKGDIPEGYSVSREKKERFSLILESASTNQTSMYLCATGGGLMKTQYFGPGTRLLVL.